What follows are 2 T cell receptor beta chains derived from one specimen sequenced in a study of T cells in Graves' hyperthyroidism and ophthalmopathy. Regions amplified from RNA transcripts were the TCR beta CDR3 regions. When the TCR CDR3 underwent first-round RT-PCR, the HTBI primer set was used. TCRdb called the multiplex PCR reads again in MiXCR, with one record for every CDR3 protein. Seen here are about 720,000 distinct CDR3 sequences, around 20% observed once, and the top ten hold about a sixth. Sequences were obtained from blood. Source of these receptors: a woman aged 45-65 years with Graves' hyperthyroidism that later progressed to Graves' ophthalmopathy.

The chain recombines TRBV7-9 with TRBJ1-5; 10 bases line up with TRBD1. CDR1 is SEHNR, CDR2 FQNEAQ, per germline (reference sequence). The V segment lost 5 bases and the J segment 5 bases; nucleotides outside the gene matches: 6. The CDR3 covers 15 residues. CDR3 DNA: TGTGCCAGCAGCATGGGGACAGGGGTGGATCAGCCCCAGCATTTT. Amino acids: CASSMGTGVDQPQHF.

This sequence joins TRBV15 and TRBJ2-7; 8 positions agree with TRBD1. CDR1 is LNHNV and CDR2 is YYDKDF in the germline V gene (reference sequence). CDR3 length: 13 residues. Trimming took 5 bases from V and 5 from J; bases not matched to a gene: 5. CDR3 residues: CATSSWTGNEQYF. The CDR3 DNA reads TGTGCCACCAGCTCCTGGACAGGGAACGAGCAGTACTTC.